Listed below are T cell receptor beta chains from one sample, sequenced in a study of shared clonotypes between healthy human individuals. Clones were read by immunoSEQ multiplex PCR, and TCRdb kept only the in-frame ones, dropping some. The sample yields a few million clones, almost 96% seen once. The material sequenced was naive CD4+ T cells sorted from blood. These receptors were obtained from a man aged 18-30 years in good health. CDR3s include the opening cysteine and the closing phenylalanine or tryptophan. Each record gives: CDR3 protein, CDR3 DNA, V gene, J gene, D gene, clone size. A D gene is named only where the DNA matches it firmly. A clone size is listed for some rows: how often the clone was seen (once, few, many), or a class if it is expanded.

CDR3aa: CASAGSSGANVLTF
CDR3nt: TGTGCCAGCGCGGGAAGCTCTGGGGCCAACGTCCTGACTTTC
v_gene: TRBV2
j_gene: TRBJ2-6
d_gene: -
abundance: -

CDR3aa: CAISADRNYGYTF
CDR3nt: TGTGCCATCAGTGCGGACAGGAACTATGGCTACACCTTC
v_gene: TRBV10-3
j_gene: TRBJ1-2
d_gene: TRBD1
abundance: -

CDR3aa: CAISEGTGGPGEQFF
CDR3nt: TGTGCCATCAGTGAGGGGACAGGGGGCCCGGGGGAGCAGTTCTTC
v_gene: TRBV10-3
j_gene: TRBJ2-1
d_gene: TRBD1
abundance: -

CDR3aa: CASSYAGLADTQYF
CDR3nt: TGTGCCAGCAGTTACGCGGGATTGGCAGATACGCAGTATTTT
v_gene: TRBV6-5
j_gene: TRBJ2-3
d_gene: -
abundance: -

CDR3aa: CASSSAPSSVTEAFF
CDR3nt: TGCGCCAGCAGCTCAGCCCCTTCTAGTGTCACTGAAGCTTTCTTT
v_gene: TRBV5-1
j_gene: TRBJ1-1
d_gene: -
abundance: -

CDR3aa: CASSLEGRRNTEAFF
CDR3nt: TGCGCCAGCAGCTTGGAGGGACGGCGGAACACTGAAGCTTTCTTT
v_gene: TRBV5-1
j_gene: TRBJ1-1
d_gene: -
abundance: -

CDR3aa: CASSPTGLNTEAFF
CDR3nt: TGTGCCAGCAGCCCTACAGGGTTGAACACTGAAGCTTTCTTT
v_gene: TRBV5-4
j_gene: TRBJ1-1
d_gene: -
abundance: -

CDR3aa: CASSQQQGASEAFF
CDR3nt: TGTGCCAGCAGCCAACAACAGGGGGCCTCTGAAGCTTTCTTT
v_gene: TRBV11-2
j_gene: TRBJ1-1
d_gene: TRBD1
abundance: -

CDR3aa: CASTLGRVGNSPLHF
CDR3nt: TGTGCCAGCACCCTAGGGAGGGTGGGTAATTCACCCCTCCACTTT
v_gene: TRBV11-2
j_gene: TRBJ1-6
d_gene: -
abundance: -

CDR3aa: CAISITGGTGGYGYTF
CDR3nt: TGTGCCATCAGTATAACTGGTGGGACAGGGGGCTATGGCTACACCTTC
v_gene: TRBV10-3
j_gene: TRBJ1-2
d_gene: TRBD1
abundance: -

CDR3aa: CASSETGTGGTGSYNSPLHF
CDR3nt: TGTGCCAGCAGTGAAACCGGGACAGGGGGCACGGGCTCCTATAATTCACCCCTCCACTTT
v_gene: TRBV6-1
j_gene: TRBJ1-6
d_gene: TRBD1
abundance: -

CDR3aa: CSANDAEKLFF
CDR3nt: TGCAGTGCTAATGATGCCGAAAAACTGTTTTTT
v_gene: TRBV20-1
j_gene: TRBJ1-4
d_gene: -
abundance: -

CDR3aa: CASSEGTVGNQPQHF
CDR3nt: TGCGCCAGCAGTGAGGGGACAGTCGGCAATCAGCCCCAGCATTTT
v_gene: TRBV10-2
j_gene: TRBJ1-5
d_gene: TRBD1
abundance: -

CDR3aa: CASNQLMSGRPAEQFF
CDR3nt: TGCGCCAGCAATCAGCTTATGAGCGGGAGGCCGGCTGAGCAGTTCTTC
v_gene: TRBV10-1
j_gene: TRBJ2-1
d_gene: TRBD2
abundance: -

CDR3aa: CASSLEYGTVYGYTF
CDR3nt: TGTGCCAGCAGCTTAGAGTATGGGACAGTCTATGGCTACACCTTC
v_gene: TRBV7-2
j_gene: TRBJ1-2
d_gene: TRBD1
abundance: -

CDR3aa: CASSPTPGTDTQYF
CDR3nt: TGTGCCAGCTCACCAACCCCAGGGACAGATACGCAGTATTTT
v_gene: TRBV18
j_gene: TRBJ2-3
d_gene: -
abundance: -

CDR3aa: CAIRGSSGSLTDTQYF
CDR3nt: TGTGCCATCAGGGGATCTAGCGGGAGTCTGACGGATACGCAGTATTTT
v_gene: TRBV10-3
j_gene: TRBJ2-3
d_gene: TRBD2
abundance: once

CDR3aa: CASSLETGGPLFKQFF
CDR3nt: TGCGCCAGCAGCTTGGAAACAGGGGGTCCACTTTTTAAGCAGTTCTTC
v_gene: TRBV5-1
j_gene: TRBJ2-1
d_gene: TRBD1
abundance: -

CDR3aa: CASSLVGNGSPLHF
CDR3nt: TGTGCCAGCAGCTTAGTTGGGAACGGGTCACCCCTCCACTTT
v_gene: TRBV7-2
j_gene: TRBJ1-6
d_gene: -
abundance: once

CDR3aa: CSVTGTDYGYTF
CDR3nt: TGCAGCGTTACCGGGACAGACTATGGCTACACCTTC
v_gene: TRBV29-1
j_gene: TRBJ1-2
d_gene: TRBD1
abundance: -

CDR3aa: CAWSQGGLSNQPQHF
CDR3nt: TGTGCCTGGAGTCAGGGGGGGCTCAGCAATCAGCCCCAGCATTTT
v_gene: TRBV30
j_gene: TRBJ1-5
d_gene: TRBD1
abundance: -

CDR3aa: CASSLAGTSGRSYEQYF
CDR3nt: TGTGCCAGCAGCTTAGCTGGGACTAGCGGGAGATCCTACGAGCAGTACTTC
v_gene: TRBV7-6
j_gene: TRBJ2-7
d_gene: TRBD2
abundance: -

CDR3aa: CASSDLAGGITGELFF
CDR3nt: TGTGCCAGCAGTGATCTAGCGGGGGGTATCACCGGGGAGCTGTTTTTT
v_gene: TRBV2
j_gene: TRBJ2-2
d_gene: TRBD2
abundance: once

CDR3aa: CASSPGRLTGNTIYF
CDR3nt: TGTGCCAGCTCACCAGGGCGACTTACTGGAAACACCATATATTTT
v_gene: TRBV18
j_gene: TRBJ1-3
d_gene: -
abundance: -

CDR3aa: CAWLDRAYYNEQFF
CDR3nt: TGTGCCTGGTTGGACAGGGCCTATTACAATGAGCAGTTCTTC
v_gene: TRBV30
j_gene: TRBJ2-1
d_gene: TRBD1
abundance: -

CDR3aa: CAWSKGTGSYEQYF
CDR3nt: TGTGCCTGGAGTAAAGGGACAGGGTCCTACGAGCAGTACTTC
v_gene: TRBV30
j_gene: TRBJ2-7
d_gene: TRBD1
abundance: -

CDR3aa: CASSSTPMDPLNQPQHF
CDR3nt: TGTGCCAGCAGTTCAACTCCAATGGACCCCCTGAATCAGCCCCAGCATTTT
v_gene: TRBV27
j_gene: TRBJ1-5
d_gene: -
abundance: -

CDR3aa: CASSSSALPSQGYTF
CDR3nt: TGTGCCAGCAGTTCCTCGGCCCTCCCCTCTCAAGGCTACACCTTC
v_gene: TRBV6-5
j_gene: TRBJ1-2
d_gene: -
abundance: -

CDR3aa: CSVTDSHYGYTF
CDR3nt: TGCAGCGTTACGGACAGCCACTATGGCTACACCTTC
v_gene: TRBV29-1
j_gene: TRBJ1-2
d_gene: -
abundance: few

CDR3aa: CASSYSSPGSYEQYF
CDR3nt: TGTGCCAGCAGTTACTCATCACCCGGTTCCTACGAGCAGTACTTC
v_gene: TRBV6-5
j_gene: TRBJ2-7
d_gene: -
abundance: -

CDR3aa: CASSTGQILGSYTF
CDR3nt: TGTGCCAGCAGCACGGGACAGATCCTAGGAAGCTACACCTTC
v_gene: TRBV6-5
j_gene: TRBJ1-2
d_gene: TRBD1
abundance: -

CDR3aa: CASSLAGEQYF
CDR3nt: TGTGCCAGCAGCTTAGCGGGCGAGCAGTACTTC
v_gene: TRBV7-8
j_gene: TRBJ2-7
d_gene: -
abundance: -

CDR3aa: CASTPGRNQPQHF
CDR3nt: TGTGCCAGTACCCCTGGGAGAAATCAGCCCCAGCATTTT
v_gene: TRBV19
j_gene: TRBJ1-5
d_gene: -
abundance: -

CDR3aa: CASSGIAYSPLHF
CDR3nt: TGTGCCAGCAGTGGGATCGCGTATTCACCCCTCCACTTT
v_gene: TRBV6-6
j_gene: TRBJ1-6
d_gene: -
abundance: -

CDR3aa: CASSSPGPGTGTTHYEQYF
CDR3nt: TGCGCCAGCAGCTCTCCTGGACCCGGGACCGGGACTACCCACTACGAGCAGTACTTC
v_gene: TRBV5-1
j_gene: TRBJ2-7
d_gene: TRBD2
abundance: -

CDR3aa: CAWARLGSPSTDTQYF
CDR3nt: TGTGCCTGGGCTCGCCTCGGGTCCCCTAGCACAGATACGCAGTATTTT
v_gene: TRBV30
j_gene: TRBJ2-3
d_gene: -
abundance: -

CDR3aa: CASSGPPTGPMNTEAFF
CDR3nt: TGCGCCAGCAGTGGGCCCCCTACGGGACCCATGAACACTGAAGCTTTCTTT
v_gene: TRBV10-2
j_gene: TRBJ1-1
d_gene: -
abundance: -

CDR3aa: CASSLAGVDSQYF
CDR3nt: TGCGCCAGCAGCTTGGCGGGAGTTGACAGCCAGTACTTC
v_gene: TRBV5-1
j_gene: TRBJ2-7
d_gene: -
abundance: -

CDR3aa: CASSESTSGRKYNEQFF
CDR3nt: TGCGCCAGCAGTGAGTCAACTAGCGGGAGGAAATACAATGAGCAGTTCTTC
v_gene: TRBV10-1
j_gene: TRBJ2-1
d_gene: TRBD2
abundance: -

CDR3aa: CASSPLASNTGELFF
CDR3nt: TGTGCCAGCAGCCCCCTAGCGTCGAACACCGGGGAGCTGTTTTTT
v_gene: TRBV7-2
j_gene: TRBJ2-2
d_gene: -
abundance: -